The clone carrying this TCR beta chain is a singleton in its sample. These data come from a study of Ad26.COV2.S vaccination and SARS-CoV-2 variants. Described treatment: about 20 received Ad26.COV2.S at low or high dose, single or two shots; about 5 received placebo; per-sample allocation not given. Specimen acquisition occurred on day 63 following the initial vaccine or placebo injection. Sequencing used immunoSEQ multiplex PCR; TCRdb keeps in-frame clones, though not all of them. The table lists about 410,000 clones, roughly nine tenths of them singletons, with 3% to 3.5% in the top ten. Germline CDR1 is MGHRA and CDR2 is YSYEKL. Trimming pared 0 bases from V and 7 bases from J, leaving 13 bases between. This CDR3 contains 15 residues.

Sequenced here: peripheral blood, sampled in a trial of Ad26.COV2.S vaccine versus placebo. V and J are TRBV4-1 and TRBJ2-1; the D is unclear. The receptor was isolated from a person between 18 and 59 years old who received the Ad26.COV2.S COVID-19 vaccine or a placebo. CDR3 coding DNA: TGCGCCAGCAGCCAAGATCCGTCGCGTTTGAATGAGCAGTTCTTC. It codes for CASSQDPSRLNEQFF.